This record looks at one T cell receptor (beta chain) sequence and its context. This entry belongs to a study of Ad26.COV2.S vaccination and SARS-CoV-2 variants. This sample's treatment: around 19 received Ad26.COV2.S at low or high dose, single or two shots; several received placebo; per-sample allocation not given. All samples were drawn on day 63, counting from the first vaccine or placebo injection. Ad26 vector vaccine expressed Wuhan-strain SARS-CoV-2 spike. This CDR3 has 15 residues. V gave up 0 bases and J gave up 5 bases, with 8 bases separating them. In germline, CDR1 is MNHEY, CDR2 SVGEGT. Assay: immunoSEQ multiplex PCR; the TCRdb copy retains only in-frame clones and omits some. This table holds a few hundred thousand clones, approximately 92% found once.

This receptor was identified in a person aged 18-65 years who received the Ad26.COV2.S COVID-19 vaccine or a placebo. The chain couples TRBV6-2 or TRBV6-3 to TRBJ1-6, with D possibly being TRBD1 (5 bases). The source was peripheral blood, collected in a trial of Ad26.COV2.S vaccine versus placebo. CDR3 bases: TGTGCCAGCAGTTACTCTCCGGACAATAATTCACCCCTCCACTTT. Protein: CASSYSPDNNSPLHF.